This entry describes one T cell receptor beta chain. Antigen specificity is unknown. The germline gives CDR1 SEHNR, CDR2 FQNEAQ (reference sequence). The V gene lost 4 bases and the J gene lost 0 bases, with 15 bases spanning the gap. The CDR3 loop spans 16 amino acids. The sample belongs to a study of tumour-infiltrating T cells in Burkitt lymphoma. Across the whole study: Patients covered every epidemiological subtype of Burkitt lymphoma. Survival, overall and progression-free, tracked with productive clonality. Study-level findings and limits: Several public clonotypes were shared across many Burkitt lymphoma patients.

Assay: immunoSEQ multiplex PCR; the TCRdb copy retains only in-frame clones and omits some. The table shows more than 45,000 clones, with around 30% occurring only once. The chain has TRBV7-9 and TRBJ1-1, with D unclear. The sequencing sample was made of tumor tissue. This sequence originates from a human donor with Burkitt lymphoma. The CDR3 coding sequence is TGTGCCAGCAGCTCAAGGGAGGGCAGATTGAACACTGAAGCTTTCTTT. It encodes CASSSREGRLNTEAFF.